One and the same sample provided the 10 T cell receptor beta chains below, sequenced in a study of cytomegalovirus exposure and HLA in healthy donors. The PCR had 60 Vbeta and 13 Jbeta primers. Clones were sequenced by immunoSEQ multiplex PCR, and TCRdb holds only the in-frame ones, with some missing. The sample has more than 110,000 clones; about four fifths are singletons. Sequencing used PBMCs. These receptors were obtained from a male donor in good health and CMV-seropositive.

The chain carries TRBV18 and TRBJ2-7, with TRBD2 identical over 7 bases. V shed 4 bases, J shed 7 bases, and the junction held 7 bases outside the gene matches. The CDR3 has 13 amino acids. From germline, CDR1 is KGHSH and CDR2 LQKENI. The CDR3 DNA sequence: TGTGCCAGCTCACGGGGGGGTTCGGGGGAGCAGTACTTC. It specifies CASSRGGSGEQYF.

This chain joins TRBV18 and TRBJ1-6, with 7 bases aligning to TRBD1. V was clipped by 5 bases and J by 5 bases; unmatched bases: 6. In germline, CDR1 is KGHSH, CDR2 LQKENI. The CDR3 extends over 15 amino acids. The CDR3 loop reads CASSTSTGNNSPLHF. The CDR3 nucleotides are TGTGCCAGCTCAACTTCGACAGGGAATAATTCACCCCTCCACTTT.

The CDR3 nucleotides read TGTGCCAGCAGCCTGACTAGCGGGAGTTCCACGCAGTACTTC. The encoded protein is CASSLTSGSSTQYF. The chain recombines TRBV5-6 with TRBJ2-5, with 12 bases aligning to TRBD2. In germline, CDR1 is SGHDT, CDR2 YYEEEE. CDR3 length equals 14 residues. V lost 4 bases and J lost 11; bases outside the gene matches: 9.

The rearrangement joins TRBV7-2 to TRBJ2-5; 8 nucleotides line up with TRBD2. Germline CDR1 SGHTA, CDR2 FQGNSA. The CDR3 sequence is 16 residues long. J was trimmed by 2 bases and V by 9 bases; bases with no gene match: 14. Here the CDR3 DNA reads TGTGCCAGTATCGCGGGCGGGGGGCATGAACAAGAGACCCAGTACTTC. It yields the protein CASIAGGGHEQETQYF. Variable domain in full (rest from reference TRBV7-2 and TRBJ2-5): GAGVSQSPSNKVTEKGKDVELRCDPISGHTALYWYRQSLGQGLEFLIYFQGNSAPDKSGLPSDRFSAERTGGSVSTLTIQRTQQEDSAVYLCASIAGGGHEQETQYFGPGTRLLVL.

This chain links TRBV2 with TRBJ2-6, with TRBD1 identical over 7 bases. Germline assignment: CDR1 SNHLY and CDR2 FYNNEI. The CDR3 is 18 amino acids. V trimming: 6 bases; J trimming: 0 bases; junction bases outside the gene matches: 11. The CDR3 protein is CASRAPGTASSGANVLTF. CDR3 coding DNA: TGTGCCAGCAGAGCTCCCGGGACAGCAAGCTCTGGGGCCAACGTCCTGACTTTC.

CDR3 in amino acids: CASSLESGGFTEAFF. In DNA form, the CDR3 reads TGTGCCAGCAGCTTGGAGTCAGGGGGCTTTACTGAAGCTTTCTTT. This chain connects TRBV5-4 to TRBJ1-1, with 8 bases matching TRBD1. CDR1 SGHNT and CDR2 YYREEE come from the germline V gene (reference sequence). The length of the CDR3 is 15 residues. J gave up 5 bases and V 0 bases, and 6 bases lay outside the gene matches.

The V and J genes are TRBV10-3 and TRBJ2-3, with TRBD2 matching over 9 bases. Trimming took 6 bases from V and 4 from J; bases not matched to a gene: 8. The CDR3 covers 15 residues. The germline gives CDR1 ENHRY, CDR2 SYGVKD. The CDR3 reads CAIRGLAGVSDTQYF. In DNA, the CDR3 is TGTGCCATCAGAGGTTTAGCGGGAGTTTCAGATACGCAGTATTTT.

This chain links TRBV9 with TRBJ2-5; 9 nucleotides agree with TRBD2. Germline CDR1 and CDR2: SGDLS and YYNGEE. V shed 0 bases and J 0 bases; nucleotides not matched to a gene: 15. The CDR3 runs to 20 residues. As DNA, the CDR3 is TGTGCCAGCAGCGTAGGTCTCTGGGGTTCGGGCGGGGGGGACCAAGAGACCCAGTACTTC. It yields the protein CASSVGLWGSGGGDQETQYF.

The chain couples TRBV7-9 to TRBJ1-2; D may be TRBD1 (5 bases). The CDR3 is made up of 13 amino acids. CDR1 SEHNR and CDR2 FQNEAQ come from the germline V gene (reference sequence). The ends were cut back, 5 bases at V and 5 bases at J, with 12 bases in the middle. Written as DNA, the CDR3 is TGTGCCAGCAGCAAGGGGCGAGAATATGGCTACACCTTC. Protein product: CASSKGREYGYTF.

This chain joins TRBV7-9 and TRBJ1-6, with 9 bases identical to TRBD1. CDR3 size: 15 residues. Germline assignment: CDR1 SEHNR and CDR2 FQNEAQ (reference sequence). Unmatched junction bases numbered 16, after V lost 5 bases and J lost 17 bases. The CDR3 region is CASSPYTPGQGVFHF. For the CDR3, the DNA is TGTGCCAGCAGCCCCTATACCCCGGGACAGGGCGTATTCCACTTT. The full variable domain, in which reference TRBV7-9 and TRBJ1-6 provide the parts outside the CDR3, is DTGVSQNPRHKITKRGQNVTFRCDPISEHNRLYWYRQTLGQGPEFLTYFQNEAQLEKSRLLSDRFSAERPKGSFSTLEIQRTEQGDSAMYLCASSPYTPGQGVFHFGNGTRLTVT.